The T cell receptor beta chain described here comes from a study of T cells in Graves' hyperthyroidism and ophthalmopathy. Study results and caveats: Blood also held most thyroid clonotypes expanded beyond 0.001.

Points on this clonotype: Antigen: not known.

Diagnoses used clinical symptoms, serum thyroxine and TRAb, thyroid ultrasound and orbital computed tomography. Amplification of TCR beta CDR3 regions used RNA as the template. The TCR CDR3 first-round RT-PCR relied on the HTBI primer set. Using its own MiXCR run on the multiplex PCR reads, TCRdb lists one record per CDR3 protein. The repertoire holds around 440,000 distinct CDR3 sequences, approximately 14% seen once, with roughly an eighth in the top ten. The CDR3 has 13 residues. From germline, CDR1 is MNHEY and CDR2 SVGAGI. With 8 bases removed from V and 2 bases from J, the gap between germline ends came to 12 bases.

The TCR sequence derives from a young woman with Graves' hyperthyroidism. The chain carries TRBV6-5 and TRBJ1-2; weak D call: TRBD1 (6 bases). Sequencing input: blood. The CDR3 nucleotides are TGTGCCAGCGGTCCAGGGGTAAACTATGGCTACACCTTC. This translates into CASGPGVNYGYTF.